This record looks at one T cell receptor beta chain sequence and its context. Its antigen is still unknown. This CDR3 region has 14 residues. The germline V gene has CDR1 DFQATT and CDR2 SNEGSKA (reference sequence). J gave up 5 bases and V 5 bases, and 10 bases lay outside the gene matches. The study isolated at least 6.5 million PBMCs from each sample. The sample originates from a study of blood T cells in healthy people across ages. Across the whole study: Through template switching, about one barcoded beta molecule was captured per two T cells, as measured in model experiments. Study-wide points: Unsorted PBMCs prevented conclusive naive versus antigen-experienced comparison. Long-lived donors had more naive CD4+ cells and higher diversity than aged donors.

Through a sample-barcoded 5' primer and a J-beta primer mix, a second PCR was run for about 6 to 11 cycles. Using its own MiXCR run on the 5' RACE reads, TCRdb lists one record per CDR3 protein. The profile shows 1.4 million or so distinct CDR3 sequences, under 55% of them singletons. The source is a woman between 18 and 30 years old in good health. Sequenced sample: blood. V is TRBV20-1 and J is TRBJ2-7, with TRBD2 matching over 9 bases. The CDR3 sequence: CSAVRSGRIHEQYF. For the CDR3, the DNA is TGCAGTGCTGTACGTAGCGGGAGAATTCACGAGCAGTACTTC.